The 17 T cell receptor beta chains listed next were all sequenced from one sample in a study of cytomegalovirus exposure and HLA in healthy donors. The PCR had 60 Vbeta and 13 Jbeta primers. TCRdb keeps only in-frame clones here, not all; method: immunoSEQ multiplex PCR. The table lists 70,000 to 85,000 clones, 65% to 75% of them singletons. Sequences were obtained from PBMCs. Every receptor here comes from a man in his forties in good health and CMV-seropositive.

The V call is TRBV15, the J call TRBJ2-7; the match to TRBD2 covers 9 bases. CDR3 length: 13 amino acids. V lost 1 base, J lost 7 bases, and 2 bases stayed unmatched. Germline V gives CDR1 LNHNV, CDR2 YYDKDF (reference sequence). The CDR3 DNA reads TGTGCCACCAGCAGAGCAACTAGCGGGGAGCAGTACTTC. Translated, it gives CATSRATSGEQYF.

V gene TRBV5-1 combines with J gene TRBJ2-3; D gene unclear. CDR1 and CDR2 (germline): SGHRS, YFSETQ. CDR3 length: 15 residues. Trimming shortened V by 1 base and J by 0 bases, and 9 bases separated the two germline ends. CDR3 sequence (DNA): TGCGCCAGCAGCTTGACCAGCGTAAGCACAGATACGCAGTATTTT. Protein: CASSLTSVSTDTQYF.

The DNA of the CDR3 is TGTGCCAGCAGCTTATATTCCGGGAAATATAGCAATCAGCCCCAGCATTTT. The encoded protein is CASSLYSGKYSNQPQHF. This rearrangement joins TRBV7-6 to TRBJ1-5; D is undetermined. Germline CDR1 SGHVS, CDR2 FNYEAQ. This CDR3 spans 17 amino acids. V was clipped by 2 bases and J by 0 bases, with 14 bases between them.

J is TRBJ1-5 and V is TRBV11-2; TRBD1 is a possible D gene (6 bases). V gave up 4 bases and J gave up 7 bases, with 14 bases separating them. The CDR3 is 14 residues long. Germline V gene sequence: CDR1 SGHAT, CDR2 FQNNGV. The CDR3 sequence: CASSYGGQEQPQHF. The CDR3 bases are TGTGCCAGCAGCTACGGGGGGCAAGAGCAGCCCCAGCATTTT.

The rearrangement links TRBV7-6 to TRBJ2-1, with 9 bases lining up with TRBD2. The germline V gene has CDR1 SGHVS and CDR2 FNYEAQ. Trimming removed 1 base from V and 8 bases from J; junction bases left unmatched: 9. The CDR3 loop spans 16 amino acids. The chain's CDR3 is CASSLEAGGSWDEQFF. In nucleotides, the CDR3 is TGTGCCAGCAGCTTAGAGGCGGGGGGGTCTTGGGATGAGCAGTTCTTC.

The chain joins TRBV9 to TRBJ1-3, with a tentative D call TRBD1 (5 bases). Germline V gene sequence: CDR1 SGDLS, CDR2 YYNGEE. This CDR3 comprises 13 residues. V lost 0 bases and J 14 bases, leaving 15 bases between the germline ends. The CDR3 DNA reads TGTGCCAGCAGCGTAGAGGAGGGGTCGGCTGTATATTTT. It translates to CASSVEEGSAVYF.

The chain carries TRBV5-5 and TRBJ2-7; D is possibly TRBD2 (6 bases). There are 14 residues in the CDR3. The germline V gene encodes CDR1 SGHKS and CDR2 YYEKEE (reference sequence). Deletions cut 4 bases from V and 2 bases from J, with 13 bases between. The CDR3 loop reads CASSRRDGPYEQYF. The CDR3 nucleotides read TGTGCCAGCAGCAGGCGGGACGGTCCCTACGAGCAGTACTTC.

The genes are TRBV2 and TRBJ2-7; 10 bases fit TRBD2. The V segment lost 10 bases and the J segment 0 bases; nucleotides outside the gene matches: 18. The CDR3 is 18 amino acids. CDR1 and CDR2 from the germline V gene are SNHLY and FYNNEI. The CDR3 sequence is CATLGTSETEFSSYEQYF. The CDR3 DNA reads as TGTGCCACCCTTGGGACTAGCGAGACTGAATTTAGCTCCTACGAGCAGTACTTC.

This clone has only one observation. This chain connects TRBV10-1 to TRBJ2-7, with a possible D match to TRBD1 (6 bases). V lost 3 bases and J 0 bases, leaving 15 bases between the germline ends. From germline, CDR1 is WNHNN and CDR2 SYGVQD (reference sequence). The CDR3 spans 16 residues. This chain's CDR3 is CASSDFGQTSSYEQYF. The DNA for the CDR3 is TGCGCCAGCAGTGACTTCGGACAGACAAGCTCCTACGAGCAGTACTTC.

The chain carries TRBV18 and TRBJ2-3; TRBD2 aligns across 7 bases. CDR3 size: 16 residues. The germline V gene encodes CDR1 KGHSH and CDR2 LQKENI. V gave up 3 bases and J gave up 1 base; unmatched junction bases: 7. The CDR3 bases are TGTGCCAGCTCACCGGGGAGGGAAGAAGGCACAGATACGCAGTATTTT. Its protein is CASSPGREEGTDTQYF. Supplemented by reference TRBV18 and TRBJ2-3, the full variable domain reads NAGVMQNPRHLVRRRGQEARLRCSPMKGHSHVYWYRQLPEEGLKFMVYLQKENIIDESGMPKERFSAEFPKEGPSILRIQQVVRGDSAAYFCASSPGREEGTDTQYFGPGTRLTVL.

V is TRBV7-6 and J is TRBJ1-4; 10 bases match TRBD1. Germline V gene lookup returns CDR1 SGHVS and CDR2 FNYEAQ. This CDR3 region has 15 residues. V was clipped by 5 bases and J by 10 bases; unmatched bases: 10. Here the CDR3 DNA reads TGTGCCAGCAGCGGGGGACAGGGGTATGGAGTAAAACTGTTTTTT. Its translation is CASSGGQGYGVKLFF. Combining the CDR3 with reference TRBV7-6 and TRBJ1-4 gives the whole variable domain GAGVSQSPRYKVTKRGQDVALRCDPISGHVSLYWYRQALGQGPEFLTYFNYEAQQDKSGLPNDRFSAERPEGSISTLTIQRTEQRDSAMYRCASSGGQGYGVKLFFGSGTQLSVL.

This rearrangement joins TRBV5-4 to TRBJ2-2, with D uncertain. This CDR3 has 14 amino acids. V was pared by 0 bases and J by 1 base, with 4 bases between. The germline V gene has CDR1 SGHNT and CDR2 YYREEE (reference sequence). This CDR3 is CASSLERNTGELFF. The DNA for the CDR3 is TGTGCCAGCAGCTTGGAGCGGAACACCGGGGAGCTGTTTTTT.

This rearrangement joins TRBV6-4 to TRBJ2-3; D may be TRBD2 (6 bases). The CDR3 has 16 amino acids. Germline V gene sequence: CDR1 MRHNA, CDR2 SNTAGT. V was cut by 6 bases and J by 0 bases, with 16 bases left in between. CDR3 bases: TGTGCCAGCAGCTCCGGAGGGGCCTACAGCACAGATACGCAGTATTTT. This codes for CASSSGGAYSTDTQYF.

The chain employs TRBV2 and TRBJ2-2; possibly TRBD1 for D (6 bases). Germline V gene sequence: CDR1 SNHLY, CDR2 FYNNEI. Trimming removed 11 bases from V and 5 bases from J, with 18 bases in between. CDR3 size: 14 residues. Written as DNA, the CDR3 is TGTGCCGGAAAAGGGGACACGCAAACCGGGGAGCTGTTTTTT. The encoded protein is CAGKGDTQTGELFF.

This clone was counted once. The V and J genes are TRBV5-4 and TRBJ2-1, with a tentative D call TRBD2 (6 bases). This CDR3 region has 18 residues. Germline assignment: CDR1 SGHNT and CDR2 YYREEE (reference sequence). Trimming cost V 1 base and J 3 bases, with 20 bases left between them. The CDR3 reads CASSLSPGGGAGYNEQFF. The CDR3 coding sequence is TGTGCCAGCAGCTTGTCCCCAGGAGGCGGGGCCGGCTACAATGAGCAGTTCTTC.

This chain links TRBV29-1 with TRBJ2-5; the match to TRBD1 covers 7 bases. With 6 bases clipped from V and 7 bases from J, the junction kept 8 bases outside the gene matches. The CDR3 spans 12 residues. The germline V gene encodes CDR1 SQVTM and CDR2 ANQGSEA. Written as DNA, the CDR3 is TGCAGCGTCAACAGGGGAGAAGGGACCCAGTACTTC. Translating it yields CSVNRGEGTQYF.

This sequence joins TRBV7-3 and TRBJ2-1; 10 bases line up with TRBD2. Germline V gives CDR1 SGHTA, CDR2 FQGTGA. CDR3 length: 17 residues. Unmatched junction bases numbered 7, after V lost 1 base and J lost 4 bases. The CDR3: CASSLNPSGSLYNEQFF. The DNA of the CDR3 is TGTGCCAGCAGCTTAAATCCTAGCGGGAGTCTGTACAATGAGCAGTTCTTC.